The 18 T cell receptor beta chains below all came from one sample that was sequenced in a study of T cells in Graves' hyperthyroidism and ophthalmopathy. Authors of the study amplified TCR beta CDR3 regions from RNA transcripts. Primed by the HTBI set, a first-round RT-PCR was run on the TCR CDR3. TCRdb recomputed calls from the multiplex PCR reads with MiXCR, one row per CDR3 protein. The data contain 600,000 or so distinct CDR3 sequences, approximately 15% of them singletons. The specimen was blood. These receptors came from a woman in her forties or fifties with Graves' ophthalmopathy.

This clonotype was detected ten times or more. The rearrangement links TRBV7-3 to TRBJ2-7, with 7 bases identical to TRBD2. The J segment lost 3 bases and the V segment lost 3 bases, leaving 5 bases of the junction unmatched. Germline V gene sequence: CDR1 SGHTA, CDR2 FQGTGA. CDR3 size: 14 residues. The CDR3 DNA follows: TGTGCCAGCAGCTTGGGACTATACTACTACGAGCAGTACTTC. Amino acids: CASSLGLYYYEQYF.

This clonotype has just a few counts. V usage is TRBV6-1 and J usage is TRBJ2-7, with unresolved D. V was trimmed by 5 bases and J by 3 bases, leaving 17 bases between them. From germline, CDR1 is MNHNS and CDR2 SASEGT. CDR3 length: 15 residues. CDR3 region: CASSYPTRSNYEQYF. The CDR3 DNA follows: TGTGCCAGCAGTTACCCTACAAGGTCTAACTACGAGCAGTACTTC.

This chain links TRBV30 with TRBJ2-2, with D uncertain. The CDR3 runs 15 residues. Germline V lookup: CDR1 GTSNPN, CDR2 SVGIG (reference sequence). Trimming left V 0 bases short and J 0 bases short, with 8 bases between. CDR3: CAWSVRPTNTGELFF. The CDR3 coding sequence is TGTGCCTGGAGTGTAAGGCCGACGAACACCGGGGAGCTGTTTTTT.

This clonotype was counted at least ten times. The rearrangement joins TRBV29-1 to TRBJ2-1, with 7 bases that match TRBD2. The trim removed 2 bases at V and 8 bases at J, leaving 12 bases unmatched. This CDR3 has 15 amino acids. Germline V gives CDR1 SQVTM, CDR2 ANQGSEA. CDR3 sequence reads: CSVERRRTSRYEQFF. The CDR3 DNA sequence: TGCAGCGTTGAAAGACGCCGGACTAGTCGCTATGAGCAGTTCTTC.

This clonotype was seen many times. The rearrangement uses TRBV11-2 and TRBJ2-3; D tentatively reads TRBD1 or TRBD2 (6 bases each). CDR3 length equals 17 residues. V dropped 5 bases and J dropped 2 bases, with 20 bases sitting between them. Germline CDR1 and CDR2: SGHAT and FQNNGV. This chain's CDR3 is CASSPRGGFDYTDTQYF. The CDR3 nucleotides are TGTGCCAGCAGCCCCCGAGGGGGGTTCGATTACACAGATACGCAGTATTTT.

This clonotype came up a few times. The rearrangement joins TRBV11-2 to TRBJ2-2; no clear D. Germline-derived CDR1 and CDR2 are SGHAT and FQNNGV. The germline V and J ends were trimmed by 7 bases and 6 bases, with 12 bases remaining between them. The CDR3 is 13 amino acids. The CDR3 spells CASNQNRPGELFF. The CDR3 DNA sequence: TGTGCCAGCAACCAGAATCGGCCCGGGGAGCTGTTTTTT.

This clonotype was recorded at least ten times. The chain couples TRBV12-3 or TRBV12-4 to TRBJ2-1; no reliable D call. The CDR3 length is 13 residues. V was cut by 8 bases and J by 8 bases, with 16 bases left in between. CDR3 sequence (DNA): TGTGCCAGCTCTTCCCTGAGATTTGATGAGCAGTTCTTC. Its translation is CASSSLRFDEQFF.

Details on this clonotype: In this CDR3 the conserved last residue, phenylalanine or tryptophan, is missing, so a read error is likely. The chain couples TRBV11-3 to TRBJ2-1; D remains unclear. The CDR3 runs 15 residues. Trimming removed 1 base at V and 1 base at J, with 8 bases between. Germline V gene sequence: CDR1 SGHNT, CDR2 YENEEA. CDR3 in DNA: TGTGCCAGCAGCTTAGGATCAACTTCCTACAATGAGCAGTTCCTC. Translated: CASSLGSTSYNEQFL.

The V and J genes are TRBV9 and TRBJ2-1; 7 bases are a match to TRBD1. Germline V CDR1 and CDR2: SGDLS, YYNGEE. The CDR3 contains 14 residues. The V and J ends lost 4 bases and 6 bases, in that order; junction bases with no gene match: 7. This chain's CDR3 is CASSPPGDSNEQFF. The CDR3 DNA follows: TGTGCCAGCAGCCCACCCGGGGACAGCAATGAGCAGTTCTTC.

The CDR3 coding sequence is TGTGCCAGCAGTCTCGTTCCGACAGGGTCTGTTGGAAACACCATATATTTT. The encoded protein is CASSLVPTGSVGNTIYF. The V call is TRBV7-8, the J call TRBJ1-3; 7 bases agree with TRBD1. Germline assignment: CDR1 SGHVS and CDR2 FQNEAQ. This CDR3 has 17 residues. V dropped 6 bases and J dropped 3; count of bases not matched to a gene: 14.

V usage is TRBV6-1 and J usage is TRBJ1-1; D is uncertain. Germline lookup yields CDR1 MNHNS and CDR2 SASEGT. V was cut by 7 bases and J by 2 bases, with 8 bases left in between. This CDR3 comprises 12 residues. The CDR3: CASTFLNTEAFF. The CDR3 nucleotides read TGTGCCAGCACCTTTCTAAACACTGAAGCTTTCTTT.

This clonotype was seen ten or more times. The chain uses TRBV29-1 and TRBJ2-1, with D maybe TRBD2 (7 bases). Trimming pared 4 bases from V and 3 bases from J, leaving 13 bases between. In germline, CDR1 is SQVTM, CDR2 ANQGSEA. This CDR3 spans 14 amino acids. The DNA for the CDR3 is TGCAGCGTTGCGAGGGGGGGCATCTACAATGAGCAGTTCTTC. The encoded protein is CSVARGGIYNEQFF.

The rearrangement joins TRBV24-1 to TRBJ2-3; TRBD1 agrees at 9 bases. The V segment lost 4 bases and the J segment 1 base; nucleotides outside the gene matches: 5. Germline V gene sequence: CDR1 KGHDR, CDR2 SFDVKD. The CDR3 loop spans 16 amino acids. The CDR3 bases are TGTGCCACCAGTGAACTGGGACAGGGTGGCACAGATACGCAGTATTTT. This encodes CATSELGQGGTDTQYF.

This clonotype appeared a few times. The rearrangement joins TRBV19 to TRBJ2-2; D may be TRBD2 (7 bases). Trimming removed 5 bases at V and 0 bases at J, with 22 bases between. CDR1 is LNHDA and CDR2 is SQIVND in the germline V gene (reference sequence). The CDR3 runs 19 residues. The chain's CDR3 is CASSPQGFETSSNTGELFF. The CDR3 DNA reads TGTGCCAGTAGTCCCCAGGGGTTCGAGACTAGCTCGAACACCGGGGAGCTGTTTTTT.

The chain is built from TRBV6-1 and TRBJ1-4; D unresolved. This CDR3 is built from 13 residues. Trimming cost V 6 bases and J 5 bases, with 10 bases left between them. Germline V gene lookup returns CDR1 MNHNS and CDR2 SASEGT. The chain's CDR3 is CASRDDGNEKLFF. The CDR3 region has the DNA TGTGCCAGCAGAGACGACGGGAATGAAAAACTGTTTTTT.

This clonotype appeared many times. One junction end does not reproduce the germline sequence, and a read error may be involved. This chain uses TRBV3-1 with TRBJ2-3; D gene ambiguous. Germline-derived CDR1 and CDR2 are LGHDT and YNNKEL (reference sequence). The CDR3 is 13 residues long. The CDR3 protein is CAGSQGETDTQYF. CDR3 coding DNA: TGTGCCGGCAGCCAAGGCGAAACAGATACGCAGTATTTT.

This clonotype was counted many times. This chain connects TRBV28 to TRBJ2-2, with 8 positions matching TRBD1. V lost 5 bases to trimming and J lost 1 base; unmatched junction nucleotides: 9. The CDR3 runs to 17 residues. Germline assignment: CDR1 MDHEN and CDR2 SYDVKM. The CDR3 DNA sequence: TGTGCCAGCAGTCTACCGGGACAGGCGAAGAACACCGGGGAGCTGTTTTTT. Protein product: CASSLPGQAKNTGELFF. Full variable domain (rest looked up from reference TRBV28 and TRBJ2-2): DVKVTQSSRYLVKRTGEKVFLECVQDMDHENMFWYRQDPGLGLRLIYFSYDVKMKEKGDIPEGYSVSREKKERFSLILESASTNQTSMYLCASSLPGQAKNTGELFFGEGSRLTVL.

The rearrangement joins TRBV20-1 to TRBJ2-7; D might be TRBD1 (5 bases). Per the germline V gene, CDR1 is DFQATT and CDR2 is SNEGSKA (reference sequence). Between the trimmed V and J ends, which lost 0 bases and 5 bases, there was a span of 11 bases. CDR3 size: 13 residues. This chain's CDR3 is CSAREGRVNEQYF. As DNA, the CDR3 is TGCAGTGCTAGAGAGGGCAGGGTAAACGAGCAGTACTTC.